Listed here are 22 T cell receptor beta chains from one sample, sequenced in a study of cytomegalovirus exposure and HLA in healthy donors. PCR employed 60 Vbeta and 13 Jbeta primers. Generated by immunoSEQ multiplex PCR, the TCRdb table keeps only in-frame clones and is missing some. The sample has about 130,000 clones; 70% to 80% are singletons. The sample taken for sequencing was PBMCs. The receptors derive from a man in his fifties or sixties in good health and CMV-seronegative.

The V and J genes are TRBV5-1 and TRBJ2-1; 16 bases line up with TRBD2. From germline, CDR1 is SGHRS and CDR2 YFSETQ. The CDR3 runs 17 residues. The V gene end was trimmed by 4 bases and the J gene end by 9 bases; junction bases not matched to a gene: 10. In DNA, the CDR3 is TGCGCCAGCAGCCTGGGACTAGCGGGAGGGTCGATAGGTGAGCAGTTCTTC. Translated: CASSLGLAGGSIGEQFF.

This chain links TRBV4-3 with TRBJ2-2, with D maybe TRBD2 (6 bases). Trimming removed 4 bases from V and 1 base from J, with 7 bases in between. CDR1 and CDR2 (germline): LGHNA, YSLEER. This CDR3 has 14 amino acids. CDR3 coding DNA: TGCGCCAGCAGCCTAGCGGAGAACACCGGGGAGCTGTTTTTT. It specifies CASSLAENTGELFF.

Turning to this clone: The junction shows a germline mismatch at one end, possibly a read error. The V call is TRBV7-7, the J call TRBJ2-5; possibly TRBD2 for D (5 bases). Germline CDR1 reads SSHAT; CDR2 reads FNYEAQ (reference sequence). The CDR3 consists of 13 residues. CDR3 sequence reads: CASSLNSGETQYF. CDR3 DNA sequence: TGTGCTAGCAGCTTAAATTCGGGGGAGACCCAGTACTTC.

The chain has TRBV5-1 and TRBJ2-1; TRBD2 aligns across 14 bases. The CDR3 totals 16 residues. Germline assignment: CDR1 SGHRS and CDR2 YFSETQ. J was trimmed by 12 bases and V by 0 bases; bases with no gene match: 8. This CDR3 is CASSLAGLAGGFGQFF. Written as DNA, the CDR3 is TGCGCCAGCAGCTTGGCCGGACTAGCGGGAGGCTTCGGGCAGTTCTTC.

The rearrangement joins TRBV9 to TRBJ2-7; TRBD2 might be the D (5 bases). Germline V gene sequence: CDR1 SGDLS, CDR2 YYNGEE. This CDR3 has 14 amino acids. V was pared by 0 bases and J by 2 bases, with 9 bases between. The CDR3 loop is CASSVELGAYEQYF. The DNA for the CDR3 is TGTGCCAGCAGCGTAGAACTAGGCGCCTACGAGCAGTACTTC.

The rearrangement links TRBV27 to TRBJ2-5; a weak D match, TRBD1 (6 bases). The J call may be in error: the DNA end matches TRBJ2-7 better. CDR1 is MNHEY, CDR2 SMNVEV, per germline (reference sequence). CDR3 length: 18 residues. CDR3 protein: CASSLGPTPGQLSYEQYF. The DNA of the CDR3 is TGTGCCAGCAGTTTAGGCCCCACCCCGGGACAATTATCCTACGAGCAGTACTTC.

J is TRBJ2-7 and V is TRBV7-9; 9 nucleotides agree with TRBD1. This CDR3 has 16 amino acids. The V and J ends lost 5 bases and 2 bases, in that order; junction bases with no gene match: 10. CDR1 SEHNR and CDR2 FQNEAQ come from the germline V gene (reference sequence). In DNA form, the CDR3 reads TGTGCCAGCAGCCAAGAACAGGGGGCGGGGGCCTACGAGCAGTACTTC. Translation: CASSQEQGAGAYEQYF.

The chain is built from TRBV9 and TRBJ1-3; D may be TRBD1 (5 bases). Germline-derived CDR1 and CDR2 are SGDLS and YYNGEE. The V and J ends lost 3 bases and 0 bases respectively, with 22 bases between them. This CDR3 is built from 19 residues. CDR3 DNA sequence: TGTGCCAGCAGCGCTGACTTTCCGGGACTCCGGCCCTCTGGAAACACCATATATTTT. It translates to CASSADFPGLRPSGNTIYF.

The chain employs TRBV28 and TRBJ2-7, with 11 bases matching TRBD2. In germline, CDR1 is MDHEN, CDR2 SYDVKM. Unmatched junction bases numbered 10, after V lost 5 bases and J lost 4 bases. The CDR3 sequence is 16 residues long. The CDR3 region is CASSPTSGSFAYEQYF. CDR3 nucleotide sequence: TGTGCCAGCAGTCCAACTAGCGGGAGTTTTGCGTACGAGCAGTACTTC.

This chain links TRBV19 with TRBJ1-1; D gene ambiguous. From germline, CDR1 is LNHDA and CDR2 SQIVND (reference sequence). The CDR3 spans 15 residues. Trimming took 3 bases from V and 5 from J, leaving 16 bases between them. CDR3 in amino acids: CASSMEDTGWTEAFF. Written as DNA, the CDR3 is TGTGCCAGTAGTATGGAAGACACCGGCTGGACTGAAGCTTTCTTT.

The J gene is TRBJ2-7, the V gene TRBV10-3; D may be TRBD1 (6 bases). The germline V and J ends were trimmed by 11 bases and 0 bases, with 14 bases remaining between them. The CDR3 has 13 residues. Germline V CDR1 and CDR2: ENHRY, SYGVKD. This chain's CDR3 is CAAKNRASYEQYF. In DNA, the CDR3 is TGTGCCGCCAAAAACAGGGCCTCCTACGAGCAGTACTTC.

Concerning this clone: Other nucleotide sequences from this sample produce the same CDR3. The chain has TRBV28 and TRBJ1-2; TRBD1 might be the D (6 bases). V gave up 2 bases and J gave up 5 bases, with 9 bases separating them. This CDR3 spans 13 amino acids. The germline V gene encodes CDR1 MDHEN and CDR2 SYDVKM. The CDR3 sequence is CASSLTGNYGYTF. The CDR3 DNA reads as TGTGCCAGCAGTTTAACAGGGAATTATGGCTACACCTTC.

J is TRBJ2-7 and V is TRBV18; TRBD1 agrees at 7 bases. V shed 3 bases, J shed 2 bases, and the junction held 7 bases outside the gene matches. Germline loops: CDR1 KGHSH, CDR2 LQKENI. The CDR3 has 15 amino acids. DNA of the CDR3: TGTGCCAGCTCACCGCTCCGGGACAGCACCTACGAGCAGTACTTC. This gives the protein CASSPLRDSTYEQYF.

The V gene is TRBV5-6, the J gene TRBJ2-1; the match to TRBD2 covers 10 bases. The germline gives CDR1 SGHDT, CDR2 YYEEEE. This CDR3 is built from 11 residues. The J segment lost 14 bases and the V segment lost 3 bases, leaving 2 bases of the junction unmatched. The CDR3 DNA reads as TGTGCCAGCAGCTCCGGGACTAGCGAGTTCTTC. This translates into CASSSGTSEFF.

A few counts support this clone. The CDR3 spells CASGTSASETQYF. CDR3 bases: TGTGCCAGCGGGACTAGCGCCTCGGAGACCCAGTACTTC. The rearrangement joins TRBV7-2 to TRBJ2-5; 10 bases fit TRBD2. There are 13 residues in the CDR3. The germline CDR1 and CDR2 sequences are SGHTA and FQGNSA. V trimming: 8 bases; J trimming: 5 bases; junction bases outside the gene matches: 5.

The rearrangement uses TRBV27 and TRBJ2-7, with 9 positions matching TRBD2. Germline V gene data show CDR1 as MNHEY and CDR2 as SMNVEV (reference sequence). The V segment lost 4 bases and the J segment 7 bases; nucleotides outside the gene matches: 11. The CDR3 has 15 amino acids. CDR3 nucleotides: TGTGCCAGCAGTTCGAGTAGCGGGAGTCCTGGAGAGCAGTACTTC. Translated: CASSSSSGSPGEQYF.

This sequence joins TRBV19 and TRBJ2-2, with a possible D match to TRBD1 (6 bases). Germline loops: CDR1 LNHDA, CDR2 SQIVND (reference sequence). V lost 7 bases, J lost 4 bases, and 19 bases lay in between. CDR3 length equals 16 residues. CDR3 coding DNA: TGTGCCAGTACCCTACAGGGCCGACAACGCACCGGGGAGCTGTTTTTT. Its translation: CASTLQGRQRTGELFF.

This chain joins TRBV18 and TRBJ2-7, with D possibly TRBD1 on 6 matching bases. The CDR3 contains 13 residues. Trimming pared 2 bases from V and 4 bases from J, leaving 9 bases between. Per the germline V gene, CDR1 is KGHSH and CDR2 is LQKENI. The CDR3 coding sequence is TGTGCCAGCTCACCAACAGGGAAATACGAGCAGTACTTC. It codes for CASSPTGKYEQYF. Full variable domain (rest looked up from reference TRBV18 and TRBJ2-7): NAGVMQNPRHLVRRRGQEARLRCSPMKGHSHVYWYRQLPEEGLKFMVYLQKENIIDESGMPKERFSAEFPKEGPSILRIQQVVRGDSAAYFCASSPTGKYEQYFGPGTRLTVT.

Written as DNA, the CDR3 is TGTGCCAGCAGCTTAGATAGCCAGCGGGGAGATACGCAGTATTTT. This translates into CASSLDSQRGDTQYF. This rearrangement joins TRBV11-3 to TRBJ2-3; 7 nucleotides align to TRBD2. The CDR3 runs to 15 residues. Germline V lookup: CDR1 SGHNT, CDR2 YENEEA. The ends lost 0 bases at V and 5 bases at J; junction bases unmatched: 5.

The chain employs TRBV19 and TRBJ1-2; D unresolved. Germline-derived CDR1 and CDR2 are LNHDA and SQIVND (reference sequence). The CDR3 sequence is 15 residues long. With 9 bases removed from V and 0 bases from J, the gap between germline ends came to 17 bases. CDR3 loop: CASAKWEPANYGYTF. CDR3 bases: TGTGCCAGCGCCAAATGGGAGCCAGCTAACTATGGCTACACCTTC.

CDR3 sequence reads: CASSSGSKPGELFF. In DNA form, the CDR3 reads TGCGCCAGCAGTAGCGGGAGTAAGCCCGGGGAGCTGTTTTTT. The chain uses TRBV10-1 and TRBJ2-2; 8 positions agree with TRBD2. The V gene's germline CDR1 is WNHNN and CDR2 SYGVQD (reference sequence). With 5 bases clipped from V and 6 bases from J, the junction kept 5 bases outside the gene matches. The CDR3 runs to 14 residues.

This chain uses TRBV19 with TRBJ1-4; no firm D call. CDR3 length: 13 residues. V was shortened by 3 bases and J by 4 bases, with 6 bases between the two germline ends. Germline assignment: CDR1 LNHDA and CDR2 SQIVND (reference sequence). CDR3 residues: CASSIGYNEKLFF. Here the CDR3 DNA reads TGTGCCAGTAGTATCGGTTATAATGAAAAACTGTTTTTT.